The 30 T cell receptor beta chains in this list originate from one sample, sequenced in a study of blood T cell repertoires in COVID-19. Some clones are missing from TCRdb's copy, which holds only in-frame ones; the method was immunoSEQ multiplex PCR. In the table there are approximately 130,000 clones, 85% to 90% of which are singletons. The specimen was peripheral blood. These receptors originate from a woman between 50 and 59 years old with acute or convalescent COVID-19.

V usage is TRBV7-9 and J usage is TRBJ1-1; 9 positions match TRBD1. Per germline, CDR1 SEHNR and CDR2 FQNEAQ (reference sequence). The junction had 2 bases not matched to a gene; V was cut back by 3 bases and J by 3 bases. CDR3 size: 14 residues. Here the CDR3 reads CASSFRTGDTEAFF. CDR3 nucleotide sequence: TGTGCCAGCAGCTTCCGGACAGGGGACACTGAAGCTTTCTTT.

The J gene is TRBJ1-5, the V gene TRBV12-2. TRBV12-2 is given as a pseudogene. This CDR3 region has 18 residues. The CDR3 is CASRPQMPSRIWNQPQHF. In nucleotides, the CDR3 is TGTGCAAGTCGGCCCCAAATGCCTTCGCGAATCTGGAATCAGCCCCAGCATTTT.

The chain uses TRBV30 and TRBJ1-5; 7 nucleotides agree with TRBD1. V was clipped by 2 bases and J by 5 bases; unmatched bases: 3. The CDR3 runs 13 residues. From germline, CDR1 is GTSNPN and CDR2 SVGIG (reference sequence). The CDR3 DNA sequence: TGTGCCTGGAGTTACACAGGGGATCAGCCCCAGCATTTT. It codes for CAWSYTGDQPQHF. The variable domain in full, completed from reference TRBV30 and TRBJ1-5, reads SQTIHQWPATLVQPVGSPLSLECTVEGTSNPNLYWYRQAAGRGLQLLFYSVGIGQISSEVPQNLSASRPQDRQFILSSKKLLLSDSGFYLCAWSYTGDQPQHFGDGTRLSIL.

The CDR3 nucleotides read TGTGCCAGCAGTCTTAGCGGATGGGAGACCCAGTACTTC. Amino acids: CASSLSGWETQYF. This sequence joins TRBV6-5 and TRBJ2-5, with D perhaps TRBD2 (6 bases). Germline values: CDR1 MNHEY, CDR2 SVGAGI. V was pared by 5 bases and J by 5 bases, with 12 bases between. The CDR3 is 13 residues long.

V is TRBV6-5 and J is TRBJ1-1; 9 bases fit TRBD1. The germline V gene has CDR1 MNHEY and CDR2 SVGAGI. Losses at the gene ends were 4 bases for V and 5 bases for J; bases not matched to a gene: 2. There are 13 residues in the CDR3. DNA for the CDR3: TGTGCCAGCAGTTCACAGGGGGCGACTGAAGCTTTCTTT. Its protein is CASSSQGATEAFF.

Here the CDR3 DNA reads TGTGCCAGCAGTTCAGTTGACACCGGGGAGCTGTTTTTT. Its protein is CASSSVDTGELFF. The chain carries TRBV12-3 or TRBV12-4 and TRBJ2-2, with no clear D. V lost 4 bases and J 3 bases, leaving 6 bases between the germline ends. This CDR3 region has 13 residues.

V is TRBV30 and J is TRBJ1-2; maybe TRBD1 (6 bases). The V end lost 3 bases, the J end lost 7 bases, and 12 bases lay between the germline ends. Germline loops: CDR1 GTSNPN, CDR2 SVGIG (reference sequence). This CDR3 spans 12 amino acids. Here the CDR3 reads CAWSPGVGGYTF. Written as DNA, the CDR3 is TGTGCCTGGAGCCCAGGGGTAGGTGGCTACACCTTC.

The V call is TRBV6-1, the J call TRBJ2-5; 8 bases are a match to TRBD2. V dropped 1 base and J dropped 1; count of bases not matched to a gene: 5. The CDR3 runs 16 residues. Germline V gives CDR1 MNHNS, CDR2 SASEGT. For the CDR3, the DNA is TGTGCCAGCAGTGAAGGGGGAGCGGGGGTCCAAGAGACCCAGTACTTC. It encodes CASSEGGAGVQETQYF.

The rearrangement uses TRBV18 and TRBJ1-2; TRBD1 matches 7 bases. There are 12 residues in the CDR3. The J segment lost 6 bases and the V segment lost 3 bases, leaving 1 base of the junction unmatched. The V gene's germline CDR1 is KGHSH and CDR2 LQKENI. CDR3 sequence: CASSPQGDGYTF. CDR3 nucleotides: TGTGCCAGCTCACCTCAGGGGGATGGCTACACCTTC.

This chain connects TRBV7-8 to TRBJ2-5; D gene uncertain. The V gene lost 5 bases and the J gene lost 3 bases, with 10 bases spanning the gap. CDR3 size: 13 residues. Germline CDR1 is SGHVS and CDR2 is FQNEAQ. In nucleotides, the CDR3 is TGTGCCAGCAGCCGCAGTTTCGAAGAGACCCAGTACTTC. Encoded protein: CASSRSFEETQYF.

The V and J genes are TRBV11-2 and TRBJ1-3, with D maybe TRBD1 (5 bases). CDR3 length equals 17 residues. Trimming stripped 5 bases from V and 0 bases from J, with 17 bases between. Germline values: CDR1 SGHAT, CDR2 FQNNGV. The CDR3 is CASSTHGGKNSGNTIYF. The CDR3 DNA follows: TGTGCCAGCAGCACCCACGGGGGTAAAAACTCTGGAAACACCATATATTTT.

The V and J genes are TRBV7-9 and TRBJ2-3; the match to TRBD1 covers 9 bases. The junction had 12 bases not matched to a gene; V was cut back by 7 bases and J by 4 bases. The CDR3 spans 16 residues. The germline CDR1 and CDR2 sequences are SEHNR and FQNEAQ (reference sequence). The CDR3 nucleotides are TGTGCCAGCACCCCAACAGGGGGCGGTTTCGCAGATACGCAGTATTTT. Protein product: CASTPTGGGFADTQYF.

The chain has TRBV5-1 and TRBJ1-2; possible D gene TRBD1, 6 bases. In germline, CDR1 is SGHRS, CDR2 YFSETQ. V lost 0 bases and J lost 6, with 9 bases in between. This CDR3 region has 13 residues. This chain's CDR3 is CASSLGTDHGYTF. The CDR3 bases are TGCGCCAGCAGCTTGGGGACAGATCATGGCTACACCTTC.

V is TRBV27 and J is TRBJ1-1; TRBD1 matches at 12 bases. CDR1 and CDR2 from the germline V gene are MNHEY and SMNVEV (reference sequence). CDR3 length equals 14 residues. The ends lost 5 bases at V and 4 bases at J; junction bases unmatched: 2. CDR3: CASSPGQGATEAFF. CDR3 in DNA: TGTGCCAGCAGTCCGGGACAGGGGGCCACTGAAGCTTTCTTT.

This rearrangement joins TRBV6-5 to TRBJ2-7; the match to TRBD1 covers 7 bases. The germline V gene has CDR1 MNHEY and CDR2 SVGAGI. The V gene end was trimmed by 4 bases and the J gene end by 5 bases; junction bases not matched to a gene: 8. This CDR3 has 14 amino acids. In DNA, the CDR3 is TGTGCCAGCAGTTTTACCCAAGGACAGGACGAGCAGTACTTC. This encodes CASSFTQGQDEQYF.

This clone was observed a single time. The rearrangement uses TRBV24-1 and TRBJ1-1; 7 positions agree with TRBD1. Germline lookup yields CDR1 KGHDR and CDR2 SFDVKD. The V segment lost 9 bases and the J segment 4 bases; nucleotides outside the gene matches: 7. The CDR3 sequence is 13 residues long. The CDR3 reads CATSRQGGTEAFF. The CDR3 DNA sequence: TGTGCCACCTCCCGACAGGGCGGCACTGAAGCTTTCTTT.

The V and J genes are TRBV5-1 and TRBJ1-2; D is ambiguous. The CDR3 extends over 14 amino acids. The V gene's germline CDR1 is SGHRS and CDR2 YFSETQ. Trimming removed 4 bases from V and 5 bases from J, with 15 bases in between. The CDR3 DNA reads as TGCGCCAGCAGCCCAGGACTGGAGGGTTATGGCTACACCTTC. Encoded protein: CASSPGLEGYGYTF.

A single count supports this clone. The J gene is TRBJ2-5, the V gene TRBV21-1; the listed D gene, TRBD2, was not tested against the DNA. TRBV21-1 is reported as a pseudogene. The CDR3 covers 16 residues. In DNA form, the CDR3 reads TGTGCCAGCAGCAAAGAAATACTAGCGGGGGATGAGACCCAGTACTTC. Amino acid sequence: CASSKEILAGDETQYF.

The chain couples TRBV11-3 to TRBJ2-2; 9 bases fit TRBD1. CDR3 length: 15 residues. The V segment lost 5 bases and the J segment 3 bases; nucleotides outside the gene matches: 4. The germline V gene has CDR1 SGHNT and CDR2 YENEEA. The CDR3 is CASSRDRVDTGELFF. The CDR3 DNA reads TGTGCCAGCAGCCGGGACAGGGTGGACACCGGGGAGCTGTTTTTT.

The chain recombines TRBV19 with TRBJ2-2; TRBD1 might be the D (5 bases). Germline V lookup: CDR1 LNHDA, CDR2 SQIVND (reference sequence). Trimming cost V 11 bases and J 4 bases, with 17 bases left between them. The CDR3 sequence is 14 residues long. For the CDR3, the DNA is TGTGCCTCATGTTGGGGCCCCGTCACCGGGGAGCTGTTTTTT. Translated: CASCWGPVTGELFF. The full variable domain, its missing parts supplied by reference TRBV19 and TRBJ2-2, is DGGITQSPKYLFRKEGQNVTLSCEQNLNHDAMYWYRQDPGQGLRLIYYSQIVNDFQKGDIAEGYSVSREKKESFPLTVTSAQKNPTAFYLCASCWGPVTGELFFGEGSRLTVL.

The gene calls are TRBV7-8 and TRBJ1-2; D gene ambiguous. The V gene's germline CDR1 is SGHVS and CDR2 FQNEAQ. V shed 0 bases and J shed 6 bases, with 11 bases lying between them. The CDR3 runs 14 residues. CDR3 nucleotide sequence: TGTGCCAGCAGCTTAGCGGGCGGGGTCAATGGCTACACCTTC. Its translation: CASSLAGGVNGYTF.

CDR3 bases: TGTGCCAGCAGCCCCTCAGGGCTTTATGGCTACACCTTC. Translated: CASSPSGLYGYTF. The rearrangement links TRBV7-9 to TRBJ1-2; possibly TRBD1 for D (5 bases). Germline values: CDR1 SEHNR, CDR2 FQNEAQ (reference sequence). The CDR3 spans 13 residues. Trimming cost V 5 bases and J 5 bases, with 12 bases left between them.

The rearrangement uses TRBV6-2 or TRBV6-3 and TRBJ1-6, with D perhaps TRBD1 (5 bases). Germline CDR1 and CDR2: MNHEY and SVGEGT. V was shortened by 4 bases and J by 9 bases, with 16 bases between the two germline ends. The CDR3 is made up of 15 amino acids. The chain's CDR3 is CASSSMGGALSPLHF. The CDR3 DNA is TGTGCCAGCAGTTCCATGGGAGGGGCACTTTCACCCCTCCACTTT.

The V call is TRBV6-5, the J call TRBJ2-1; TRBD1 agrees at 9 bases. Germline trimming cut 11 bases from V and 5 bases from J; bases unmatched to any gene: 13. CDR3 length: 15 amino acids. Germline values: CDR1 MNHEY, CDR2 SVGAGI. The CDR3 coding sequence is TGTGCCGCCATATCCGGGACAGGGCTCAACAATGAGCAGTTCTTC. As protein: CAAISGTGLNNEQFF.

The chain recombines TRBV18 with TRBJ1-2, with 7 bases lining up with TRBD1. The V gene's germline CDR1 is KGHSH and CDR2 LQKENI. CDR3 size: 15 residues. The V gene end was trimmed by 3 bases and the J gene end by 3 bases; junction bases not matched to a gene: 7. The CDR3 loop is CASSPRDSSYYGYTF. The CDR3 DNA sequence: TGTGCCAGCTCACCTCGGGACAGCTCCTACTATGGCTACACCTTC.

This clone was counted between two and nine times. CDR3 nucleotide sequence: TGTGCCTGGAACAATCGAGGTCACACCATATATTTT. It codes for CAWNNRGHTIYF. V gene TRBV30 combines with J gene TRBJ1-3, with D hard to call. Germline CDR1 is GTSNPN and CDR2 is SVGIG (reference sequence). V dropped 4 bases and J dropped 8 bases, with 12 bases sitting between them. The CDR3 totals 12 residues. Supplemented by reference TRBV30 and TRBJ1-3, the full variable domain reads SQTIHQWPATLVQPVGSPLSLECTVEGTSNPNLYWYRQAAGRGLQLLFYSVGIGQISSEVPQNLSASRPQDRQFILSSKKLLLSDSGFYLCAWNNRGHTIYFGEGSWLTVV.

The rearrangement links TRBV24-1 to TRBJ2-1; 9 bases are a match to TRBD2. The CDR3 spans 15 residues. Germline assignment: CDR1 KGHDR and CDR2 SFDVKD. After removal of 3 bases from V and 7 bases from J, the junction contained 6 bases not matched to a gene. The CDR3 bases are TGTGCCACCAGTGATGCGGGAGGGCCGGGGAATGAGCAGTTCTTC. Residues: CATSDAGGPGNEQFF.

The genes are TRBV19 and TRBJ2-6, with a tentative D call TRBD1 (5 bases). This CDR3 has 15 amino acids. The V gene's germline CDR1 is LNHDA and CDR2 SQIVND (reference sequence). Trimming stripped 4 bases from V and 10 bases from J, with 17 bases between. The CDR3: CASSKGARSPNVLTF. Here the CDR3 DNA reads TGTGCCAGTAGTAAAGGGGCGAGAAGTCCAAACGTCCTGACTTTC. The full variable domain, in which reference TRBV19 and TRBJ2-6 provide the parts outside the CDR3, is DGGITQSPKYLFRKEGQNVTLSCEQNLNHDAMYWYRQDPGQGLRLIYYSQIVNDFQKGDIAEGYSVSREKKESFPLTVTSAQKNPTAFYLCASSKGARSPNVLTFGAGSRLTVL.

The rearrangement uses TRBV5-4 and TRBJ2-5; TRBD2 matches 16 bases. This CDR3 has 17 residues. Germline V gives CDR1 SGHNT, CDR2 YYREEE (reference sequence). Trimming at V came to 4 bases and at J to 5 bases, leaving 8 bases not matched to a gene. The CDR3 DNA reads as TGTGCCAGCAGCCCCGGGACTAGCGGGAGGGAGGGGGAGACCCAGTACTTC. This encodes CASSPGTSGREGETQYF.

This clone was recorded only once. J is TRBJ1-1 and V is TRBV5-8; D is perhaps TRBD1 (6 bases). V was trimmed by 1 base and J by 4 bases, leaving 11 bases between them. The CDR3 consists of 14 residues. Germline CDR1 reads SGHTS; CDR2 reads YDEGEE. CDR3 nucleotide sequence: TGTGCCAGCAGCTTGTTACAGGGAATCACTGAAGCTTTCTTT. Protein: CASSLLQGITEAFF. Drawing the rest from reference TRBV5-8 and TRBJ1-1, the complete variable domain is EAGVTQSPTHLIKTRGQQATLRCSPISGHTSVYWYQQALGLGLQFLLWYDEGEERNRGNFPPRFSGRQFPNYSSELNVNALELEDSALYLCASSLLQGITEAFFGQGTRLTVV.